Described below is a single T cell receptor beta chain sequence and its context. Seattle cases were enrolled at active infection and followed longitudinally. Sequencing was performed with immunoSEQ multiplex PCR; in TCRdb, only in-frame clones are kept and a portion is missing. The sample holds a few hundred thousand clones, roughly 91% seen once. This entry belongs to a study of blood T cell repertoires in COVID-19. Whole-study context: PBMCs, B-cell-depleted T cells, or T cells provided the cDNA or gDNA that made up the material.

The V and J ends lost 1 base and 2 bases respectively, with 11 bases between them. CDR1 SGDLS and CDR2 YYNGEE come from the germline V gene. The CDR3 has 15 residues. The chain couples TRBV9 to TRBJ2-3, with D maybe TRBD1 (6 bases). This receptor was taken from a woman aged 25 to 45 with COVID-19, enrolled during active disease. Sequenced: peripheral blood. This CDR3 is CASSVQGSYTDTQYF. CDR3 coding DNA: TGTGCCAGCAGCGTACAGGGGTCCTACACAGATACGCAGTATTTT.